The next 17 T cell receptor beta chains were all read from a single sample in a study of type 1 regulatory T cells. TCRdb redid the calling of the reads with MiXCR, one entry per CDR3 protein. Counted here are over 55,000 distinct CDR3 sequences, nearly 65% occurring once; the ten biggest clones make up 7% to 9.5%. The antigens these receptors bind are not known. The sequenced sample consisted of cultured T cells, either the whole culture or a sorted T cell fraction (not recorded which). The subset here: Tr1-enriched cell product generated in vitro against host alloantigens. The receptors originated from a human donor in good health.

This chain joins TRBV7-9 and TRBJ2-3; no clear D. The CDR3 consists of 16 residues. The germline gives CDR1 SEHNR, CDR2 FQNEAQ (reference sequence). V was clipped by 5 bases and J by 2 bases, with 17 bases between them. In DNA form, the CDR3 reads TGTGCCAGCAGCCCCTTGGGCAGCACTACCACAGATACGCAGTATTTT. It specifies CASSPLGSTTTDTQYF.

This clonotype was seen a handful of times. The chain links TRBV1 to TRBJ2-5; the tabulated D call, TRBD1, remains unverified against the DNA. TRBV1 is an annotated pseudogene. The CDR3 length is 13 residues. The CDR3 coding sequence is TGCACCAGCAGCCAAGTCCCTGGGGAGACCCAGTACTTC. It codes for CTSSQVPGETQYF.

This chain connects TRBV20-1 to TRBJ2-1, with TRBD2 matching over 8 bases. The V and J ends lost 4 bases and 3 bases, in that order; junction bases with no gene match: 5. Germline V gene sequence: CDR1 DFQATT, CDR2 SNEGSKA (reference sequence). This CDR3 comprises 14 residues. The CDR3 DNA reads as TGCAGTGCTATAAAGCGGGAGCACTACAATGAGCAGTTCTTC. It is translated as CSAIKREHYNEQFF.

V usage is TRBV25-1 and J usage is TRBJ2-1; tentative D call: TRBD1 (6 bases). From germline, CDR1 is MGHDK and CDR2 SYGVNS. The CDR3 is 12 residues long. Between the trimmed V and J ends, which lost 3 bases and 8 bases, there was a span of 8 bases. In nucleotides, the CDR3 is TGTGCCAGCAGTGACACAGGGTATGAGCAGTTCTTC. Its protein is CASSDTGYEQFF.

This chain connects TRBV27 to TRBJ2-7, with D perhaps being TRBD1 or TRBD2 (5 bases each). The CDR3 has 14 amino acids. Trimming removed 6 bases from V and 2 bases from J, with 14 bases in between. Germline V CDR1 and CDR2: MNHEY, SMNVEV (reference sequence). CDR3 in amino acids: CASSERGPTYEQYF. For the CDR3, the DNA is TGTGCCAGCAGCGAAAGGGGACCAACCTACGAGCAGTACTTC.

Ten or more counts support this clonotype. V is TRBV11-2 and J is TRBJ2-3, with 12 bases aligning to TRBD2. The CDR3 is 15 amino acids. In germline, CDR1 is SGHAT, CDR2 FQNNGV. The J segment lost 8 bases and the V segment lost 5 bases, leaving 8 bases of the junction unmatched. DNA of the CDR3: TGTGCCAGCAGCCCACTAGCGGGAGGCCAGGTTACGCAGTATTTT. It is translated as CASSPLAGGQVTQYF.

The genes are TRBV28 and TRBJ2-7; 7 positions match TRBD1. The junction had 8 bases not matched to a gene; V was cut back by 7 bases and J by 2 bases. Germline V lookup: CDR1 MDHEN, CDR2 SYDVKM. CDR3 size: 14 residues. Here the CDR3 reads CASTLTGIPYEQYF. The DNA for the CDR3 is TGTGCCAGCACACTGACAGGGATCCCCTACGAGCAGTACTTC. Full variable domain (rest looked up from reference TRBV28 and TRBJ2-7): DVKVTQSSRYLVKRTGEKVFLECVQDMDHENMFWYRQDPGLGLRLIYFSYDVKMKEKGDIPEGYSVSREKKERFSLILESASTNQTSMYLCASTLTGIPYEQYFGPGTRLTVT.

This rearrangement joins TRBV4-3 to TRBJ1-6, with D maybe TRBD1 (5 bases). V lost 0 bases and J lost 6, with 12 bases in between. Germline assignment: CDR1 LGHNA and CDR2 YSLEER. This CDR3 is 16 amino acids long. This CDR3 is CASSQEVRGVNSPLHF. CDR3 sequence (DNA): TGCGCCAGCAGCCAAGAGGTTAGGGGAGTTAATTCACCCCTCCACTTT.

In its sample, this clonotype was seen once. J is TRBJ2-7 and V is TRBV9, with a weak D call TRBD2 (6 bases). CDR1 is SGDLS, CDR2 YYNGEE, per germline. V lost 7 bases, J lost 4 bases, and 21 bases lay in between. The CDR3 is 15 residues long. CDR3 protein: CASSRGGSGEYEQYF. As DNA, the CDR3 is TGTGCCAGCTCGCGAGGAGGTAGCGGAGAATACGAGCAGTACTTC.

This chain's CDR3 is CSARDSSGNVHNEQFF. Written as DNA, the CDR3 is TGCAGTGCTAGAGATTCCAGCGGGAATGTGCACAATGAGCAGTTCTTC. The chain has TRBV20-1 and TRBJ2-1, with 7 nucleotides matching TRBD2. Germline-derived CDR1 and CDR2 are DFQATT and SNEGSKA (reference sequence). The trim removed 0 bases at V and 5 bases at J, leaving 10 bases unmatched. This CDR3 contains 16 residues.

The chain links TRBV6-4 to TRBJ2-7, with unresolved D. The germline V gene has CDR1 MRHNA and CDR2 SNTAGT. CDR3 length: 16 residues. V was clipped by 0 bases and J by 0 bases, with 12 bases between them. The CDR3 DNA reads as TGTGCCAGCAGTGACTCTACACACGGCCGCTCCTACGAGCAGTACTTC. Its protein product is CASSDSTHGRSYEQYF.

The chain combines TRBV7-3 with TRBJ2-1, with D uncertain. This CDR3 region has 15 residues. V lost 0 bases, J lost 10 bases, and 16 bases lay in between. Germline lookup yields CDR1 SGHTA and CDR2 FQGTGA. CDR3 DNA: TGTGCCAGCAGCTTAACACTCGCCCCTGGAGAGGAGCAGTTCTTC. The encoded protein is CASSLTLAPGEEQFF.

V gene TRBV5-1 combines with J gene TRBJ2-3; the D gene is possibly TRBD2 (5 bases). V was trimmed by 5 bases and J by 4 bases, leaving 11 bases between them. Germline V gives CDR1 SGHRS, CDR2 YFSETQ. CDR3 length: 13 amino acids. CDR3 protein: CASRRLGADTQYF. The CDR3 DNA is TGCGCCAGCAGACGACTCGGGGCAGATACGCAGTATTTT.

V gene TRBV6-1 combines with J gene TRBJ1-4; D may be TRBD1 (6 bases). From germline, CDR1 is MNHNS and CDR2 SASEGT. The CDR3 runs 14 residues. Trimming took 8 bases from V and 5 from J, leaving 15 bases between them. For the CDR3, the DNA is TGTGCCAGCGGGTCGGGGGCACGGAATGAAAAACTGTTTTTT. It yields the protein CASGSGARNEKLFF.

The chain combines TRBV11-2 with TRBJ2-7; 11 nucleotides match TRBD2. Germline loops: CDR1 SGHAT, CDR2 FQNNGV. The length of the CDR3 is 14 residues. V was pared by 5 bases and J by 0 bases, with 0 bases of the junction left unmatched. DNA for the CDR3: TGTGCCAGCAGCACTAGCGGGAGCTCCTACGAGCAGTACTTC. This sequence encodes CASSTSGSSYEQYF.

This clonotype has a single count. The junction departs from the called germline gene at one end, perhaps through a read error. The rearrangement joins TRBV6-1 to TRBJ1-5, with TRBD1 as a possible D gene (5 bases). Germline CDR1 MNHNS, CDR2 SASEGT. This CDR3 has 16 amino acids. The CDR3 loop is CTSTEFGAGADQPQHF. The CDR3, as DNA: TGTACCAGCACCGAATTTGGGGCGGGAGCGGATCAGCCCCAGCATTTT.

The table lists this clonotype with a few counts. The rearrangement joins TRBV4-1 to TRBJ2-7; 9 positions match TRBD2. CDR3 length: 19 amino acids. V shed 3 bases and J 3 bases; nucleotides not matched to a gene: 18. Germline CDR1 is MGHRA and CDR2 is YSYEKL. CDR3 loop: CASSQRAQLTSGAIYEQYF. The CDR3 nucleotides read TGCGCCAGCAGCCAGCGGGCCCAACTGACTAGCGGAGCGATCTACGAGCAGTACTTC.